Listed here is a single T cell receptor beta chain. Which antigen it targets is not known. No qualities accompany the bases; no much larger clone lies one base away. The 39 donors, aged about 6 to 100 years, were systemically healthy Caucasian individuals from Russia. Each donor gave about 9.8 milliliters of peripheral blood, drawn into EDTA-treated Vacutainer tubes. PBMCs were isolated by Ficoll-Paque density-gradient centrifugation, with at least 6.5 million obtained per sample. Trizol reagent was used to extract total RNA from PBMCs, with at least 5.5 micrograms per sample. For every donor, an aliquot of PBMCs went through flow cytometry to measure the percentages of naive CD45RAhigh/CD27high T cells. There are 14 amino acids in the CDR3, from cysteine to phenylalanine inclusive. Solely the CDR3 DNA is kept, with 42 bases framed from the first base. Between the V and J ends, shortened by 10 bases and 2 bases respectively, the junction contains 17 bases. Via the germline V gene, CDR1 is SGHVS and CDR2 FNYEAQ.

This specimen belongs to a study of blood T cells in healthy people across ages (dated by TCRdb to between 2015 and 2016). Regarding the research as a whole: In model experiments, roughly one uniquely barcoded TCR beta cDNA molecule per two T cells was captured by template switching. Donors of different ages were randomly distributed across sequencing lanes to avoid experimental bias. For two donors (one aged 18 to 30 and one aged 80 or older), the study analyzed two additional independent replicas of 1 million unique cDNA reads from the same blood draw. Donors were grouped into four age groups: young (average roughly 17 years), middle-aged (about 38), aged (62) and long-lived (approximately 82). Age-related changes in TCR beta repertoire diversity were measured in the study by deep sequencing normalized with unique cDNA molecular identifiers. Results the study describes overall, beyond this receptor: The CMV infection status of donors was not known, potentially confounding age-related changes in expanded clonotypes. Observed TCR beta diversity per million T cells fell roughly linearly with age, and a significant reduction was already apparent by age about 36. Compared with the aged group, the long-lived group had more naive CD4+ T cells, fewer expanded clones and increased TCR diversity, a pattern suggesting age selection. Estimates of total diversity from one million sequenced T cells were regarded as lower bounds and underestimates. A strong correlation was found between observed TCR beta diversity and the percentage of naive T cells measured by flow cytometry. Conclusive comparison of naive and antigen-experienced compartments was prevented by the profiling of bulk unsorted PBMCs.

The library was prepared using 5' RACE. Sequencing instrument: Illumina HiSeq 2500. The second PCR ran for roughly 7 to 12 cycles and used a J-beta primer mix along with a sample-barcoded 5' primer. A unique molecular identifier was introduced onto each TCR beta cDNA molecule by a template-switch 5' adaptor carrying 12 random nucleotides. Each sample yielded at least 2.5 million CDR3-containing paired-end reads. All of the RNA was converted into first-strand cDNA using the Mint cDNA synthesis kit, with a TRBC-specific oligonucleotide serving as the primer. Following uracil-DNA glycosylase treatment, a first 18-cycle PCR with universal primers M1SS and BC2_uni_R was performed on all cDNA. In the original analysis: For normalization, 1 million high-quality reads were randomly selected from each sample, with every read carrying a distinct molecular identifier. Reads with shared molecular identifiers were discarded instead of being binned into consensus sequences. CDR3 identification, clonotype clustering and error correction used MiTCR with a Q25 quality threshold and the strictest error-elimination algorithm. A nonparametric unseen species model with Euler transformation was used to estimate lower-bound total TCR beta diversity. The public reads were quality trimmed at Q25 with fastp and then assembled into clones with MiXCR by TCRdb, keeping productive beta chains. Each record represents a unique CDR3 protein, reported with the most common genes and DNA among its rows. None of the V and J calls come from the authors' own analysis; TCRdb made them. The sample table holds about 640,000 distinct CDR3 sequences, of which roughly 58% were seen once. The biggest ten clones account for over 35% of the sample.

The sequence is built from TRBV7-6 and TRBJ2-5; a tentative D call is TRBD2 (7 bases match). The sequence derives from a man aged 55 to 70 in good health. The specimen was blood. The CDR3 sequence is CATSAGALQETQYF. The DNA sequence reads TGTGCCACGTCCGCGGGGGCCTTACAAGAGACCCAGTACTTC.